The 26 T cell receptor beta chains reported below all come from one sample, sequenced in a study of Graves' ophthalmopathy and Graves' hyperthyroidism. RNA transcripts provided the template for amplifying TCR beta CDR3 regions. HTBI primers were used in a first-round RT-PCR, which preceded a second-round multiplex PCR. TCRdb ran MiXCR on the multiplex PCR reads and lists one entry per CDR3 protein. The repertoire holds 580,000 or so distinct CDR3 sequences, with under 45% as singletons. Sequenced material: peripheral blood or thyroid tissue (not recorded which). These receptors all come from an adult man with Graves' hyperthyroidism.

Many counts were recorded for this clonotype. The chain links TRBV7-2 to TRBJ2-5, with TRBD1 as a possible D gene (5 bases). CDR3 length: 13 amino acids. With 6 bases removed from V and 0 bases from J, the gap between germline ends came to 8 bases. CDR1 SGHTA and CDR2 FQGNSA come from the germline V gene. CDR3: CASRKGYQETQYF. CDR3 bases: TGTGCCAGCAGAAAGGGGTACCAAGAGACCCAGTACTTC.

Many counts were recorded for this clonotype. The chain carries TRBV12-3 or TRBV12-4 and TRBJ2-2; D not certain. The ends were cut back, 3 bases at V and 8 bases at J, with 16 bases in the middle. CDR3 length equals 15 residues. The CDR3 DNA follows: TGTGCCAGCAGTTTCTCCTCTTTAGCCGGGGGGGAGCTGTTTTTT. Translation gives CASSFSSLAGGELFF.

This clonotype has a count of ten or more. The V call is TRBV6-5, the J call TRBJ1-2; weak D call: TRBD1 (6 bases). Germline CDR1 and CDR2: MNHEY and SVGAGI. With 3 bases removed from V and 6 bases from J, the gap between germline ends came to 20 bases. The CDR3 sequence is 16 residues long. DNA for the CDR3: TGTGCCAGCAGTTATTCGGGGGGCAGGGGCGTTGATGGCTACACCTTC. Translating gives CASSYSGGRGVDGYTF.

This clonotype was counted many times. The chain is built from TRBV5-1 and TRBJ1-2; D ambiguous. Trimming pared 2 bases from V and 5 bases from J, leaving 10 bases between. This CDR3 has 13 amino acids. Per germline, CDR1 SGHRS and CDR2 YFSETQ. The CDR3 region has the DNA TGCGCCAGCAGCTTTACGGAAGGGTATGGCTACACCTTC. Translating it yields CASSFTEGYGYTF.

The genes are TRBV20-1 and TRBJ2-5; D possibly corresponds to TRBD1 (6 bases). CDR1 and CDR2 (germline): DFQATT, SNEGSKA (reference sequence). The CDR3 loop spans 17 amino acids. Trimming took 5 bases from V and 2 from J, leaving 24 bases between them. CDR3 coding DNA: TGCAGTGCTCCACGAACCCATACAGGGATTTTACAAGAGACCCAGTACTTC. Its protein is CSAPRTHTGILQETQYF.

This rearrangement joins TRBV20-1 to TRBJ2-3; tentative D call: TRBD2 (6 bases). The germline CDR1 and CDR2 sequences are DFQATT and SNEGSKA (reference sequence). The CDR3 is 16 amino acids. V was trimmed by 7 bases and J by 3 bases, leaving 23 bases between them. DNA for the CDR3: TGCAGTGTTATCCCGGTTTCGGGAGTTGGGACAGATACGCAGTATTTT. Its translation: CSVIPVSGVGTDTQYF.

As regards this clonotype: A much larger clone differs by one base, so this may be a read error. The chain uses TRBV19 and TRBJ2-7, with TRBD2 matching over 12 bases. The J segment lost 0 bases and the V segment lost 3 bases, leaving 9 bases of the junction unmatched. The CDR3 spans 18 residues. Germline assignment: CDR1 LNHDA and CDR2 SQIVND (reference sequence). CDR3 bases: TGTGCCAGTAGTATTGGAAGACTAGCGGGGGCAAACTCCTACGAGCAGTACTTC. Translated: CASSIGRLAGANSYEQYF. Combining the CDR3 with reference TRBV19 and TRBJ2-7 gives the whole variable domain DGGITQSPKYLFRKEGQNVTLSCEQNLNHDAMYWYRQDPGQGLRLIYYSQIVNDFQKGDIAEGYSVSREKKESFPLTVTSAQKNPTAFYLCASSIGRLAGANSYEQYFGPGTRLTVT.

This clonotype was seen repeatedly, ten times or more. This chain links TRBV12-3 or TRBV12-4 with TRBJ1-5; D might be TRBD1 (5 bases). The CDR3 sequence is 13 residues long. V was cut by 6 bases and J by 4 bases, with 10 bases left in between. The CDR3 DNA reads TGTGCCAGCAGCTTAAGGGGAAATCAGCCCCAGCATTTT. Encoded protein: CASSLRGNQPQHF.

This clonotype has a handful of counts. The V gene is TRBV14, the J gene TRBJ1-6; perhaps TRBD1 as D (5 bases). Between the trimmed V and J ends, which lost 0 bases and 8 bases, there was a span of 17 bases. Germline lookup yields CDR1 SGHDN and CDR2 FVKESK. This CDR3 has 17 residues. In nucleotides, the CDR3 is TGTGCCAGCAGCCAAGATCTTGGGGCGGGGATTGATTCACCCCTCCACTTT. This translates into CASSQDLGAGIDSPLHF.

This clonotype has just a few counts. This rearrangement joins TRBV19 to TRBJ1-1; D unresolved. Germline V gene lookup returns CDR1 LNHDA and CDR2 SQIVND (reference sequence). The CDR3 extends over 14 amino acids. Trimming removed 0 bases at V and 6 bases at J, with 11 bases between. The CDR3 here is CASSIDLSPPEAFF. Here the CDR3 DNA reads TGTGCCAGTAGTATAGATCTTTCCCCCCCTGAAGCTTTCTTT.

This clonotype was seen many times. The V and J genes are TRBV2 and TRBJ2-7, with 7 bases aligning to TRBD2. This CDR3 has 14 residues. J lost 3 bases, V lost 4 bases, and 6 bases had no gene match. Germline CDR1 SNHLY, CDR2 FYNNEI. The CDR3 region is CASSALGGGYEQYF. For the CDR3, the DNA is TGTGCCAGCAGTGCCTTGGGGGGGGGCTACGAGCAGTACTTC. Looking up the rest from reference TRBV2 and TRBJ2-7 gives the full variable domain: EPEVTQTPSHQVTQMGQEVILRCVPISNHLYFYWYRQILGQKVEFLVSFYNNEISEKSEIFDDQFSVERPDGSNFTLKIRSTKLEDSAMYFCASSALGGGYEQYFGPGTRLTVT.

This clonotype showed up just a few times. The chain combines TRBV5-6 with TRBJ2-2, with D maybe TRBD1 (6 bases). The germline CDR1 and CDR2 sequences are SGHDT and YYEEEE. The V and J ends lost 6 bases and 6 bases respectively, with 15 bases between them. This CDR3 comprises 14 residues. The CDR3 loop reads CASTRGHIPGELFF. The DNA for the CDR3 is TGTGCCAGCACCAGGGGTCATATCCCCGGGGAGCTGTTTTTT.

This clonotype turned up a few times. This rearrangement joins TRBV20-1 to TRBJ2-3; 13 positions match TRBD2. In germline, CDR1 is DFQATT, CDR2 SNEGSKA (reference sequence). This CDR3 spans 16 amino acids. J was trimmed by 5 bases and V by 6 bases; bases with no gene match: 11. CDR3 nucleotide sequence: TGCAGTGCCAGAACTAGCGGGAGGGGAAAGAAAGATACGCAGTATTTT. The encoded protein is CSARTSGRGKKDTQYF.

The rearrangement joins TRBV29-1 to TRBJ2-7, with 9 positions matching TRBD1. Trimming cost V 4 bases and J 5 bases; bases outside gene matches: 3. The CDR3 contains 12 residues. The germline gives CDR1 SQVTM, CDR2 ANQGSEA. The CDR3 nucleotides are TGCAGCGTTGGAGACAGGGGGAACGAGCAGTACTTC. It encodes CSVGDRGNEQYF.

The V call is TRBV9, the J call TRBJ1-4; D unclear. Deletions cut 4 bases from V and 5 bases from J, with 12 bases between. The CDR3 contains 14 residues. Germline V CDR1 and CDR2: SGDLS, YYNGEE. CDR3 nucleotides: TGTGCCAGCAGCCCGCGGGCCTCCAATGAAAAACTGTTTTTT. This gives the protein CASSPRASNEKLFF.

This clonotype was picked up many times. The CDR3 DNA reads as TGCAGCGTCGGAAGGACAGGGAGGTCCACCGGGGAGCTGTTTTTT. Translating gives CSVGRTGRSTGELFF. The rearrangement links TRBV29-1 to TRBJ2-2; 8 bases align to TRBD1. This CDR3 region has 15 residues. Germline V gene data show CDR1 as SQVTM and CDR2 as ANQGSEA. The J segment lost 4 bases and the V segment lost 6 bases, leaving 10 bases of the junction unmatched.

This rearrangement joins TRBV7-9 to TRBJ2-7; D tentatively fits TRBD1 or TRBD2 (5 bases each). CDR1 and CDR2 from the germline V gene are SEHNR and FQNEAQ (reference sequence). The CDR3 extends over 15 amino acids. Trimming shortened V by 5 bases and J by 0 bases, and 14 bases separated the two germline ends. The CDR3 sequence: CASSQGDRRSYEQYF. The CDR3 coding sequence is TGTGCCAGCAGCCAAGGGGACCGACGCTCCTACGAGCAGTACTTC.

This clonotype was seen at least ten times. The V and J genes are TRBV12-3 or TRBV12-4 and TRBJ1-2; possibly TRBD1 for D (5 bases). The CDR3 has 14 amino acids. V lost 3 bases, J lost 3 bases, and 11 bases lay in between. CDR3 nucleotide sequence: TGTGCCAGCAGTTTTGGGGGGTCCGACTATGGCTACACCTTC. Translating it yields CASSFGGSDYGYTF.

This clonotype was seen a handful of times. J is TRBJ2-5 and V is TRBV7-2, with 9 positions matching TRBD1. Trimming cost V 5 bases and J 2 bases; bases outside gene matches: 6. Germline CDR1 and CDR2: SGHTA and FQGNSA. The CDR3 runs 15 residues. The chain's CDR3 is CASSITGGRQETQYF. CDR3 coding DNA: TGTGCCAGCAGCATTACAGGGGGCAGGCAAGAGACCCAGTACTTC.

This clonotype was recorded at least ten times. This chain links TRBV12-3 or TRBV12-4 with TRBJ1-2; 8 bases are shared with TRBD1. CDR3 size: 14 residues. Germline trimming cut 3 bases from V and 2 bases from J; bases unmatched to any gene: 2. The CDR3 is CASSFRTGNYGYTF. The CDR3 DNA reads as TGTGCCAGCAGTTTCAGGACAGGGAACTATGGCTACACCTTC.

DNA for the CDR3: TGCGCCAGCAGTGAGTCCCTACTAGCGGGAGGTCTTGTACAGTATTTT. It is translated as CASSESLLAGGLVQYF. The rearrangement links TRBV10-1 to TRBJ2-3, with TRBD2 matching 12 bases. V shed 0 bases, J shed 12 bases, and the junction held 10 bases outside the gene matches. The CDR3 contains 16 residues. Germline lookup yields CDR1 WNHNN and CDR2 SYGVQD (reference sequence).

This clonotype has at least ten counts. V is TRBV7-8 and J is TRBJ2-5; D possibly matches TRBD1 or TRBD2 (5 bases each). This CDR3 spans 14 amino acids. Trimming stripped 3 bases from V and 2 bases from J, with 10 bases between. Germline lookup yields CDR1 SGHVS and CDR2 FQNEAQ. CDR3 nucleotides: TGTGCCAGCAGCTTGGGACGGCGACAAGAGACCCAGTACTTC. It specifies CASSLGRRQETQYF.

This clonotype was counted at least ten times. The chain joins TRBV20-1 to TRBJ1-1, with D maybe TRBD1 (5 bases). The CDR3 is made up of 12 amino acids. Trimming took off 5 bases at V and 3 bases at J, with 10 bases between the two ends. Germline V gene data show CDR1 as DFQATT and CDR2 as SNEGSKA (reference sequence). CDR3 sequence: CSAQWGDTEAFF. As DNA, the CDR3 is TGCAGTGCTCAGTGGGGGGACACTGAAGCTTTCTTT.

This chain's CDR3 is CASSSGISTDTQYF. For the CDR3, the DNA is TGTGCCAGTAGTAGCGGGATTAGCACAGATACGCAGTATTTT. The rearrangement links TRBV19 to TRBJ2-3; a weak D match, TRBD2 (6 bases). V lost 4 bases to trimming and J lost 0 bases, with 8 bases between them. The CDR3 runs to 14 residues. Germline V CDR1 and CDR2: LNHDA, SQIVND (reference sequence). Filled out from reference TRBV19 and TRBJ2-3, the complete variable domain reads DGGITQSPKYLFRKEGQNVTLSCEQNLNHDAMYWYRQDPGQGLRLIYYSQIVNDFQKGDIAEGYSVSREKKESFPLTVTSAQKNPTAFYLCASSSGISTDTQYFGPGTRLTVL.

The chain has TRBV29-1 and TRBJ1-1, with 10 bases identical to TRBD1. Germline assignment: CDR1 SQVTM and CDR2 ANQGSEA. The CDR3 has 12 amino acids. V trimming: 7 bases; J trimming: 3 bases; junction bases outside the gene matches: 2. CDR3: CSAGQGDTEAFF. The CDR3 DNA sequence: TGCAGCGCCGGACAGGGGGACACTGAAGCTTTCTTT.

This clonotype was counted at least ten times. The chain is built from TRBV19 and TRBJ2-2; D may be TRBD2 (5 bases). V shed 3 bases and J shed 0 bases, with 14 bases lying between them. The CDR3 length is 17 residues. From germline, CDR1 is LNHDA and CDR2 SQIVND (reference sequence). The DNA of the CDR3 is TGTGCCAGTAGTATCGCATCCGGGGTGGCGAACACCGGGGAGCTGTTTTTT. It translates to CASSIASGVANTGELFF.